These 29 T cell receptor beta chains were all obtained from the same sample, sequenced in a study of T cell changes during pregnancy in multiple sclerosis (dated by TCRdb to about 2019). Library creation used the immunoSEQ multiplex PCR assay. TCRdb's version of the immuneACCESS table is confined to in-frame rearrangements and falls short of the full clone set. An unresolved V gene accounts for under half of the shortfall where checked; the remainder is of unknown origin. The sample table records fewer than 110,000 clones; roughly nine tenths of these occur just once. The ten largest clones represent around 0.84% of the sample. This specimen consisted of peripheral blood, obtained after pregnancy. The receptors were gathered from a female donor with multiple sclerosis, enrolled in a pregnancy study.

This sequence joins TRBV18 and TRBJ1-2, with D unclear. Trimming removed 1 base at V and 2 bases at J, with 11 bases between. Germline V gene lookup returns CDR1 KGHSH and CDR2 LQKENI. The CDR3 runs to 15 residues. The DNA of the CDR3 is TGTGCCAGCTCACCACATAAGAGCGCGAACTATGGCTACACCTTC. Protein: CASSPHKSANYGYTF.

This clone was observed once. The genes are TRBV7-3 and TRBJ2-5; D is possibly TRBD1 (6 bases). Germline CDR1 SGHTA, CDR2 FQGTGA. The CDR3 totals 14 residues. V lost 5 bases and J lost 5, with 15 bases in between. The CDR3 is CASSHQGLGETQYF. In DNA form, the CDR3 reads TGTGCCAGCAGCCACCAGGGGTTGGGGGAGACCCAGTACTTC.

This clone was counted a single time. The DNA of the CDR3 is TGTGCCAGTAGTGCCCAGACAGGGGGTGAAGCTTTCTTT. Amino acid sequence: CASSAQTGGEAFF. The rearrangement links TRBV19 to TRBJ1-1; 9 nucleotides agree with TRBD1. Looked up from germline, CDR1 is LNHDA and CDR2 is SQIVND (reference sequence). The CDR3 is made up of 13 amino acids. V lost 5 bases and J lost 7; bases outside the gene matches: 5.

V is TRBV30 and J is TRBJ2-1; possible D gene TRBD2, 6 bases. CDR3 length: 18 residues. Trimming removed 2 bases at V and 3 bases at J, with 23 bases between. Germline V CDR1 and CDR2: GTSNPN, SVGIG (reference sequence). In DNA, the CDR3 is TGTGCCTGGAGTCCCGTCTTCCTGGAGGAGGGTAACTACAATGAGCAGTTCTTC. Translation: CAWSPVFLEEGNYNEQFF.

The rearrangement uses TRBV30 and TRBJ2-1, with D possibly being TRBD1 (6 bases). The V gene's germline CDR1 is GTSNPN and CDR2 SVGIG (reference sequence). This CDR3 comprises 16 residues. Trimming stripped 3 bases from V and 0 bases from J, with 15 bases between. The CDR3 reads CAWRPGQKFSYNEQFF. CDR3 coding DNA: TGTGCCTGGAGACCCGGACAGAAATTCTCCTACAATGAGCAGTTCTTC.

This chain uses TRBV10-3 with TRBJ1-5, with D possibly TRBD1 on 6 matching bases. The CDR3 loop spans 13 amino acids. Germline V lookup: CDR1 ENHRY, CDR2 SYGVKD. The CDR3 region is CATGEGGNQPQHF. CDR3 nucleotides: TGTGCGACCGGAGAGGGGGGCAATCAGCCCCAGCATTTT.

The V call is TRBV10-3, the J call TRBJ1-1; no firm D call. The CDR3 loop spans 16 amino acids. The V and J ends lost 0 bases and 1 base respectively, with 12 bases between them. Looked up from germline, CDR1 is ENHRY and CDR2 is SYGVKD. DNA for the CDR3: TGTGCCATCAGTGAGTCAGGGCGCCGGGGGAACACTGAAGCTTTCTTT. Amino acids: CAISESGRRGNTEAFF.

The V call is TRBV18, the J call TRBJ1-3, with D perhaps TRBD1 (6 bases). The V end lost 3 bases, the J end lost 2 bases, and 14 bases lay between the germline ends. This CDR3 is 16 amino acids long. CDR1 is KGHSH, CDR2 LQKENI, per germline. The DNA for the CDR3 is TGTGCCAGCTCACCGGTACAGGGACACACTGGAAACACCATATATTTT. Protein product: CASSPVQGHTGNTIYF.

The rearrangement uses TRBV5-8 and TRBJ2-3; 8 bases line up with TRBD1. V was pared by 4 bases and J by 6 bases, with 13 bases of the junction left unmatched. This CDR3 has 16 amino acids. Germline lookup yields CDR1 SGHTS and CDR2 YDEGEE. In nucleotides, the CDR3 is TGTGCCAGCAGCGGCGGAGCAGGGGGCGCGGCGGATACGCAGTATTTT. Its translation: CASSGGAGGAADTQYF.

The chain employs TRBV5-8 and TRBJ2-7; 8 bases line up with TRBD2. The CDR3 extends over 14 amino acids. The V gene's germline CDR1 is SGHTS and CDR2 YDEGEE. V shed 3 bases, J shed 2 bases, and the junction held 4 bases outside the gene matches. The CDR3 spells CASSSGLATYEQYF. Here the CDR3 DNA reads TGTGCCAGCAGCTCCGGACTAGCTACCTACGAGCAGTACTTC.

The J gene is TRBJ1-1, the V gene TRBV14; maybe TRBD1 (6 bases). There are 15 residues in the CDR3. Per the germline V gene, CDR1 is SGHDN and CDR2 is FVKESK. With 4 bases removed from V and 1 base from J, the gap between germline ends came to 13 bases. The CDR3 spells CASSLRTGQNTEAFF. The CDR3 nucleotides read TGTGCCAGCAGCCTACGTACGGGACAGAACACTGAAGCTTTCTTT. Filled out from reference TRBV14 and TRBJ1-1, the complete variable domain reads EAGVTQFPSHSVIEKGQTVTLRCDPISGHDNLYWYRRVMGKEIKFLLHFVKESKQDESGMPNNRFLAERTGGTYSTLKVQPAELEDSGVYFCASSLRTGQNTEAFFGQGTRLTVV.

The sample holds a few counts of this clone. The chain's CDR3 is CSVKGAGVEKLFF. DNA of the CDR3: TGCAGCGTCAAGGGGGCAGGCGTTGAAAAACTGTTTTTT. The rearrangement joins TRBV29-1 to TRBJ1-4, with 7 bases lining up with TRBD1. V was clipped by 6 bases and J by 7 bases; unmatched bases: 8. Germline CDR1 SQVTM, CDR2 ANQGSEA. This CDR3 has 13 residues. The full variable domain, completed using reference TRBV29-1 and TRBJ1-4, is SAVISQKPSRDICQRGTSLTIQCQVDSQVTMMFWYRQQPGQSLTLIATANQGSEATYESGFVIDKFPISRPNLTFSTLTVSNMSPEDSSIYLCSVKGAGVEKLFFGSGTQLSVL.

This CDR3 reads CASSVGPRRGRNYGYTF. The CDR3, as DNA: TGTGCCAGCAGCGTAGGACCCCGCAGGGGGCGGAACTATGGCTACACCTTC. The chain recombines TRBV9 with TRBJ1-2; 8 bases line up with TRBD1. The CDR3 is 17 amino acids. Looked up from germline, CDR1 is SGDLS and CDR2 is YYNGEE. The ends lost 0 bases at V and 2 bases at J; junction bases unmatched: 9.

This clone was observed a single time. The chain uses TRBV30 and TRBJ2-2; maybe TRBD1 (5 bases). Trimming pared 1 base from V and 1 base from J, leaving 7 bases between. The CDR3 runs to 14 residues. From germline, CDR1 is GTSNPN and CDR2 SVGIG (reference sequence). CDR3 sequence reads: CAWSGQGNTGELFF. The CDR3 region has the DNA TGTGCCTGGAGTGGGCAGGGGAACACCGGGGAGCTGTTTTTT.

V is TRBV5-4 and J is TRBJ2-1; D may be TRBD2 (6 bases). Germline CDR1 is SGHNT and CDR2 is YYREEE (reference sequence). The V and J ends lost 4 bases and 2 bases respectively, with 16 bases between them. The CDR3 totals 16 residues. The CDR3 bases are TGTGCCAGCAGCACGGTCGGGGACTCGGCCTACAATGAGCAGTTCTTC. Translating it yields CASSTVGDSAYNEQFF. Full variable domain (remainder filled in from reference TRBV5-4 and TRBJ2-1): ETGVTQSPTHLIKTRGQQVTLRCSSQSGHNTVSWYQQALGQGPQFIFQYYREEENGRGNFPPRFSGLQFPNYSSELNVNALELDDSALYLCASSTVGDSAYNEQFFGPGTRLTVL.

The gene calls are TRBV6-1 and TRBJ1-2; possible D gene TRBD1, 6 bases. V was shortened by 4 bases and J by 5 bases, with 14 bases between the two germline ends. CDR1 MNHNS and CDR2 SASEGT come from the germline V gene. This CDR3 region has 14 residues. The CDR3 reads CASSGSGTIYGYTF. CDR3 nucleotide sequence: TGTGCCAGCAGTGGCTCCGGGACAATTTATGGCTACACCTTC.

The CDR3 sequence: CASSQVDRYEQYF. CDR3 DNA: TGCGCCAGCAGCCAAGTGGACAGGTACGAGCAGTACTTC. The rearrangement joins TRBV4-1 to TRBJ2-7; 7 bases fit TRBD1. Germline V gives CDR1 MGHRA, CDR2 YSYEKL. This CDR3 is 13 amino acids long. V lost 1 base, J lost 4 bases, and 1 base stayed unmatched.

This rearrangement joins TRBV27 to TRBJ2-3, with D maybe TRBD1 (6 bases). This CDR3 spans 15 amino acids. With 3 bases removed from V and 0 bases from J, the gap between germline ends came to 10 bases. Looked up from germline, CDR1 is MNHEY and CDR2 is SMNVEV (reference sequence). CDR3 region: CASSLGATSTDTQYF. CDR3 sequence (DNA): TGTGCCAGCAGTTTGGGGGCCACTAGCACAGATACGCAGTATTTT.

The V call is TRBV25-1, the J call TRBJ1-1, with D possibly being TRBD1 (5 bases). This CDR3 region has 14 residues. Trimming took 4 bases from V and 1 from J, leaving 10 bases between them. Germline V gives CDR1 MGHDK, CDR2 SYGVNS. CDR3 sequence (DNA): TGTGCCAGCAGTGCCCGGGGGGGGAACACTGAAGCTTTCTTT. It is translated as CASSARGGNTEAFF.

The rearrangement joins TRBV5-1 to TRBJ1-2; TRBD1 might be the D (5 bases). The V and J ends lost 0 bases and 5 bases respectively, with 14 bases between them. Germline assignment: CDR1 SGHRS and CDR2 YFSETQ. This CDR3 is 15 amino acids long. The CDR3 loop reads CASSLVEGEGYGYTF. CDR3 coding DNA: TGCGCCAGCAGCTTGGTGGAAGGGGAGGGGTATGGCTACACCTTC.

The J gene is TRBJ2-1, the V gene TRBV5-1; TRBD2 matches 9 bases. CDR1 is SGHRS and CDR2 is YFSETQ in the germline V gene. The length of the CDR3 is 16 residues. Trimming cost V 4 bases and J 9 bases; bases outside gene matches: 14. The CDR3 protein is CASSGTGAGGPPEQFF. The CDR3 nucleotides are TGCGCCAGCAGCGGCACAGGAGCGGGGGGCCCCCCTGAGCAGTTCTTC.

The genes are TRBV28 and TRBJ2-1, with 12 positions matching TRBD2. This CDR3 region has 15 residues. The V segment lost 6 bases and the J segment 7 bases; nucleotides outside the gene matches: 7. From germline, CDR1 is MDHEN and CDR2 SYDVKM. CDR3 sequence reads: CASSSGLAGLNEQFF. In DNA form, the CDR3 reads TGTGCCAGCAGCTCGGGACTAGCGGGCCTAAATGAGCAGTTCTTC.

The chain has TRBV5-4 and TRBJ2-7, with TRBD1 as a possible D gene (5 bases). The CDR3 sequence is 14 residues long. Germline CDR1 is SGHNT and CDR2 is YYREEE (reference sequence). V was shortened by 2 bases and J by 1 base, with 10 bases between the two germline ends. Here the CDR3 DNA reads TGTGCCAGCAGCTTACAGGCCGCATCCTACGAGCAGTACTTC. This sequence encodes CASSLQAASYEQYF.

The rearrangement uses TRBV6-6 and TRBJ2-5; D might be TRBD2 (6 bases). V shed 6 bases and J shed 0 bases, with 8 bases lying between them. The CDR3 length is 13 residues. Germline lookup yields CDR1 MNHNY and CDR2 SVGAGI (reference sequence). The CDR3: CASRAGYQETQYF. As DNA, the CDR3 is TGTGCCAGCAGGGCGGGGTACCAAGAGACCCAGTACTTC.

This chain links TRBV10-3 with TRBJ1-1; no clear D gene. The germline V gene encodes CDR1 ENHRY and CDR2 SYGVKD. The CDR3 has 13 residues. V lost 4 bases to trimming and J lost 0 bases, with 6 bases between them. The CDR3 loop is CAISVQMNTEAFF. The DNA for the CDR3 is TGTGCCATCAGTGTACAGATGAACACTGAAGCTTTCTTT.

The V call is TRBV2, the J call TRBJ2-7; a possible D gene is TRBD1 (5 bases). V lost 2 bases and J 8 bases, leaving 19 bases between the germline ends. The CDR3 sequence is 15 residues long. The germline gives CDR1 SNHLY, CDR2 FYNNEI. The DNA of the CDR3 is TGTGCCAGCAGTGAAATTTTGGACAAGGGGTCAAAGCAGTACTTC. Its translation: CASSEILDKGSKQYF.

Only a few counts were recorded for this clone. The chain links TRBV7-7 to TRBJ2-5, with 8 bases lining up with TRBD2. The CDR3 length is 16 residues. Trimming removed 5 bases from V and 8 bases from J; junction bases left unmatched: 16. CDR1 is SSHAT and CDR2 is FNYEAQ in the germline V gene (reference sequence). The CDR3 reads CASSPLRGSGDLTQYF. The CDR3 nucleotides read TGTGCCAGCAGCCCGCTTCGCGGTAGCGGGGACTTAACCCAGTACTTC.

The chain couples TRBV11-3 to TRBJ2-2, with 8 bases fitting TRBD1. The germline V gene has CDR1 SGHNT and CDR2 YENEEA. There are 15 residues in the CDR3. J was trimmed by 5 bases and V by 3 bases; bases with no gene match: 5. CDR3 region: CASSLGTGGTGELFF. The CDR3 nucleotides are TGTGCCAGCAGCTTGGGGACAGGAGGGACCGGGGAGCTGTTTTTT.

The chain has TRBV15 and TRBJ1-2; unclear D gene. Germline assignment: CDR1 LNHNV and CDR2 YYDKDF (reference sequence). The CDR3 runs to 16 residues. V was trimmed by 0 bases and J by 2 bases, leaving 13 bases between them. The DNA of the CDR3 is TGTGCCACCAGCAGAGACGCAGAGGTCCGAAACTATGGCTACACCTTC. Protein: CATSRDAEVRNYGYTF. The full variable domain, rest sourced from reference TRBV15 and TRBJ1-2, is DAMVIQNPRYQVTQFGKPVTLSCSQTLNHNVMYWYQQKSSQAPKLLFHYYDKDFNNEADTPDNFQSRRPNTSFCFLDIRSPGLGDTAMYLCATSRDAEVRNYGYTFGSGTRLTVV.